This T cell receptor beta chain appears in the sequencing data of a study of blood T cell repertoires in COVID-19. For the study at large: Samples of COVID-19 (acute and convalescent) were obtained from the United States, Italy and Spain. PBMCs, B-cell-depleted T cells, or T cells provided the cDNA or gDNA that made up the material.

This table comes from immunoSEQ multiplex PCR, and its TCRdb copy is limited to in-frame clones, with some not included. The sample includes 300,000 to 450,000 clones, approximately 80% seen only once; the top ten take around 1%. The TCR comes from a human donor with acute or convalescent COVID-19. The donor label of this sample is uncertain. Sequences were obtained from peripheral blood.

The CDR3 spells CASSQELAGGPRETQYF. For the CDR3, the DNA is TGCGCCAGCAGCCAAGAACTAGCGGGGGGGCCAAGGGAGACCCAGTACTTC. The chain combines TRBV4-1 with TRBJ2-5; 13 bases align to TRBD2. The CDR3 extends over 17 amino acids. J lost 5 bases, V lost 0 bases, and 6 bases had no gene match. Germline V lookup: CDR1 MGHRA, CDR2 YSYEKL.